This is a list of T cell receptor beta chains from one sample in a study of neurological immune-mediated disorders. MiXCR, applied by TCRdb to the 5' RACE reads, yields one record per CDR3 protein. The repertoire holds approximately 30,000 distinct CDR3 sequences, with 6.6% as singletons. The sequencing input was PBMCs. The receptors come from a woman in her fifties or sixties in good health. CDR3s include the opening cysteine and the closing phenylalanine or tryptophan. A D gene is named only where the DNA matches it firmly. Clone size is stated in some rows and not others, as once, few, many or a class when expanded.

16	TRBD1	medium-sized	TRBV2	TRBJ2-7	TGTGCCAGCAGTGAATGGACAGGGAGAACGGTGGACGAGCAGTACTTC	CASSEWTGRTVDEQYF
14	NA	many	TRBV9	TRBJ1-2	TGTGCCAGCAGCGTAGAAGGGGAGATCTATGGCTACACCTTC	CASSVEGEIYGYTF
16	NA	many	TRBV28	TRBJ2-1	TGTGCCAGCAGTTCCCACTCCGGGGGTAAATACAATGAGCAGTTCTTC	CASSSHSGGKYNEQFF
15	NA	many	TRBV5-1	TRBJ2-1	TGCGCCAGCAGCTCGGGCGATGGGTTCGACAATGAGCAGTTCTTC	CASSSGDGFDNEQFF
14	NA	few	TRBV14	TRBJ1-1	TGTGCCAGCAGCCAAGGCAGATTGGGCACTGAAGCTTTCTTT	CASSQGRLGTEAFF
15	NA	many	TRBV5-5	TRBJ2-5	TGTGCCAGCAGCTTGGGGCCGGGAAGCCAAGAGACCCAGTACTTC	CASSLGPGSQETQYF
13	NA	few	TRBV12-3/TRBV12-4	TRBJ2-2	TGTGCCAGCTCCAATTTGGGGTCCGGGGAGCTGTTTTTT	CASSNLGSGELFF
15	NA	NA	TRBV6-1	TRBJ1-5	TGTGCCAGCAGTGAAGCAGGTTTCGGATCCCAGCCCCAGCATTTT	CASSEAGFGSQPQHF
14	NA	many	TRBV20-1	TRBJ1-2	TGCAGTGCTAGTCCCCCCGGGACGGCTTATGGCTACACCTTC	CSASPPGTAYGYTF
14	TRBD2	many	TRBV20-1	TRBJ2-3	TGCAGTGCTAGATCGGGGGGTAGCACAGATACGCAGTATTTT	CSARSGGSTDTQYF
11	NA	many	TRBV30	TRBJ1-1	TGTGCCTGGAGACAGTACACTGAAGCTTTCTTT	CAWRQYTEAFF
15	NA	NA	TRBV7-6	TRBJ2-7	TGTGCCAGCAGCTTAGCCCCTTCCGGGGGCTACGAGCAGTACTTC	CASSLAPSGGYEQYF
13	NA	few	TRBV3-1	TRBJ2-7	TGTGCCAGCAGCCAGACAGAATACTACGAGCAGTACTTC	CASSQTEYYEQYF
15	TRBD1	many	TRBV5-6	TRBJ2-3	TGTGCCAGTCGTCCGGGACAGGGGGCTTCAGATACGCAGTATTTT	CASRPGQGASDTQYF
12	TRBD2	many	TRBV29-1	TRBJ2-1	TGCAGCGTTGATCGGGGGGACAATGAGCAGTTCTTC	CSVDRGDNEQFF
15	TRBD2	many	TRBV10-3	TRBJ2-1	TGTGCCATCAGGGGAAGCGGGAACGCCTACAATGAGCAGTTCTTC	CAIRGSGNAYNEQFF
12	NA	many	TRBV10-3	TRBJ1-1	TGTGCCATTGGACTGTCGAACACTGAAGCTTTCTTT	CAIGLSNTEAFF
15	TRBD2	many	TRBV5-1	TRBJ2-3	TGCGCCAGCAGCCAGCTAGCGGGGGGGGCGAATACGCAGTATTTT	CASSQLAGGANTQYF
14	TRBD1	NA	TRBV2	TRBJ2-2	TGTGCCAGCAGGAATCAGGGGGTTGCCGGGGAGCTGTTTTTT	CASRNQGVAGELFF
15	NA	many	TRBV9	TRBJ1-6	TGTGCCAGCAGCGTCGGGCCTTCCTATAATTCACCCCTCCACTTT	CASSVGPSYNSPLHF
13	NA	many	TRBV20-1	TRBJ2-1	TGCAGTGCTAGAGACCCCCTGACAGTTGAGCAGTTCTTC	CSARDPLTVEQFF
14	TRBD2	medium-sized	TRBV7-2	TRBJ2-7	TGTGCCAGCAGCTTAGCCGCGGGAGCGAATGAGCAGTACTTC	CASSLAAGANEQYF
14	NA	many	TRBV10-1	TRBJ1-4	TGCGCCAGCAGCGACGGGTTGCCAAATGAAAAACTGTTTTTT	CASSDGLPNEKLFF
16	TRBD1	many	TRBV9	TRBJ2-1	TGTGCCAGCAGCGTAGGTTGGGACAGGTTCTACAATGAGCAGTTCTTC	CASSVGWDRFYNEQFF
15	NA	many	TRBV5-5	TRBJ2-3	TGTGCCAGCAGCTTAGGCACACGGGGCACAGATACGCAGTATTTT	CASSLGTRGTDTQYF
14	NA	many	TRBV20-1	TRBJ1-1	TGCAGTGCTCGAACTCAGGTTTGGGGCACTGAAGCTTTCTTT	CSARTQVWGTEAFF
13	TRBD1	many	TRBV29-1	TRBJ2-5	TGCAGCGTTGAAGGCAACAGGGGGGAGACCCAGTACTTC	CSVEGNRGETQYF
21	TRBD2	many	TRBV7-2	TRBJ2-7	TGTGCCAGCAGCTTAGTTCCTCGACTAGCGGGAGGCGGGTGGATCGCCTACGAGCAGTACTTC	CASSLVPRLAGGGWIAYEQYF
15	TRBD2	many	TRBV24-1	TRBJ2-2	TGTGCCACCAGTGATACCGGGAGGGCGAGCGGGGAGCTGTTTTTT	CATSDTGRASGELFF
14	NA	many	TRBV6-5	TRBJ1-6	TGTGCCAGCAGTACCTCAGGGGATAATTCACCCCTCCACTTT	CASSTSGDNSPLHF
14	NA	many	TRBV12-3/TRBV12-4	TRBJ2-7	TGTGCCAGCAGTTCAGGGGCGATAACCTACGAGCAGTACTTC	CASSSGAITYEQYF
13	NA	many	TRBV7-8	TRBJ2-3	TGTGCCAGCAGCAGCGGAGGTCCAGATACGCAGTATTTT	CASSSGGPDTQYF
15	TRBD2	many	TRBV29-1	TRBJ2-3	TGCAGCGTTGAATCCCTAGCGGGAGGCACAGATACGCAGTATTTT	CSVESLAGGTDTQYF
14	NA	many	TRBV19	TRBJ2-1	TGTGCCAGTAGTACCTCCTCCCTGGGGAATGAGCAGTTCTTC	CASSTSSLGNEQFF
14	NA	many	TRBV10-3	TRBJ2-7	TGTGCCATCAGTGAAGGGGGTCGCGCCTACGAGCAGTACTTC	CAISEGGRAYEQYF
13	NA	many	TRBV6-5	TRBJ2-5	TGTGCCAGCGGGGGAGGACTAAAAGAGACCCAGTACTTC	CASGGGLKETQYF
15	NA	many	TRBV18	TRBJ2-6	TGTGCCAGCTCGCCCAGTACCCCCGGGGCCAACGTCCTGACTTTC	CASSPSTPGANVLTF
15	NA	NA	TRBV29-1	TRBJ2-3	TGCAGCGTCAACGACGGGGCTAGTGGCACAGATACGCAGTATTTT	CSVNDGASGTDTQYF
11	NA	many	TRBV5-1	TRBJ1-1	TGCGCCAGCAGCTTGGAGGAACAACTATCCTTT	CASSLEEQLSF
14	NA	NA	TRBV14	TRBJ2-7	TGTGCCAGCAGCCTAAGGGGCCAGGTAGGGCGGCAGTACTTC	CASSLRGQVGRQYF